A selection of T cell receptor beta chains follows, all from one sample in a study of OX40 agonist ivuxolimab in advanced cancers. Produced via immunoSEQ multiplex PCR; TCRdb's table is partial and in-frame only. Here the sample spans around 17,000 clones, around 92% being singletons. The sample here was CD4+ or CD8+ T cells sorted from blood, taken in a trial of the OX40 agonist ivuxolimab. These receptors came from an adult with an advanced solid tumor such as melanoma, head and neck, liver or kidney cancer. The CDR3 runs from the conserved cysteine through the conserved F or W. Fields, in order: D gene, J gene, clone size, V gene, CDR3 protein, CDR3 DNA. A D gene is named only where the DNA matches it firmly. The size field is filled for only some rows; it gives once, few, many or a size class.

>-|TRBJ2-7|-|TRBV29-1
CSVEDANPEVYEQYF
TGCAGCGTTGAAGATGCTAACCCAGAGGTCTACGAGCAGTACTTC
>-|TRBJ2-1|-|TRBV5-1
CASSPLDRDEQFF
TGCGCCAGCAGCCCCCTTGATCGAGATGAGCAGTTCTTC
>TRBD1|TRBJ1-2|-|TRBV5-4
CASRVPGQFSYTF
TGTGCCAGCAGAGTTCCGGGACAGTTTTCCTACACCTTC
>TRBD2|TRBJ2-1|-|TRBV5-1
CASSPNKPTKREYNEQFF
TGCGCCAGCAGCCCAAATAAGCCAACAAAGCGGGAGTACAATGAGCAGTTCTTC
>TRBD2|TRBJ2-2|-|TRBV7-2
CALRLAVRGELFF
TGCGCACTAAGACTAGCGGTTCGCGGGGAGCTGTTTTTT
>-|TRBJ1-2|-|TRBV5-6
CASSLKGSNYGYTF
TGTGCCAGCAGCTTGAAAGGATCTAACTATGGCTACACCTTC
>-|TRBJ2-7|-|TRBV6-1
CASSDVRTVDEQYF
TGTGCCAGCAGTGACGTCCGGACAGTAGACGAGCAGTACTTC
>TRBD1|TRBJ2-1|-|TRBV2
CASKGAISAEQFF
TGTGCCAGCAAGGGGGCGATAAGTGCTGAGCAGTTCTTC
>-|TRBJ2-1|-|TRBV19
CASSETSRGGEQFF
TGTGCCAGTAGTGAGACTAGCAGGGGTGGAGAGCAGTTCTTC
>-|TRBJ2-6|-|TRBV11-2
CASSPYSGANVLTF
TGTGCCAGCAGCCCGTACTCTGGGGCCAACGTCCTGACTTTC
>TRBD1|TRBJ1-1|few|TRBV5-1
CASSLVLTGGIDKTEAFF
TGCGCCAGCAGCTTGGTTCTTACAGGGGGAATAGACAAGACTGAAGCTTTCTTT
>TRBD1|TRBJ1-2|-|TRBV28
CASSLSGGDYGYTF
TGTGCCAGCAGTTTATCAGGGGGCGACTATGGCTACACCTTC
>-|TRBJ2-1|once|TRBV11-3
CASSLWGPNEQFF
TGTGCCAGCAGCCTTTGGGGGCCTAATGAGCAGTTCTTC
>-|TRBJ2-6|-|TRBV27
CASSYRESTTSGANVLTF
TGTGCCAGCAGCTACAGGGAAAGTACAACCTCTGGGGCCAACGTCCTGACTTTC
>-|TRBJ2-2|-|TRBV19
CASSITGELFF
TGTGCCAGTAGTATTACGGGGGAGCTGTTTTTT
>TRBD2|TRBJ2-7|-|TRBV4-1
CASSQESGLTSYEQYF
TGCGCCAGCAGCCAAGAATCGGGACTAACTTCCTACGAGCAGTACTTC
>TRBD2|TRBJ2-3|once|TRBV11-3
CASSPKREFTDTQYF
TGTGCCAGCAGCCCTAAGCGGGAGTTCACAGATACGCAGTATTTT
>TRBD2|TRBJ2-1|-|TRBV6-5
CASTPSGGANEQFF
TGTGCCAGCACTCCGAGCGGGGGGGCCAATGAGCAGTTCTTC
>-|TRBJ2-7|once|TRBV9
CASSVLDSSYEQYF
TGTGCCAGCAGCGTGTTGGACAGCTCCTACGAGCAGTACTTC
>-|TRBJ2-2|few|TRBV19
CASSTLRTGELFF
TGTGCCAGTAGTACCCTGAGGACCGGGGAGCTGTTTTTT
>-|TRBJ2-7|-|TRBV7-2
CASSLSLAHEQYF
TGTGCCAGCAGCTTATCATTAGCCCACGAGCAGTACTTC
>-|TRBJ2-1|-|TRBV11-3
CASSLRRTVNEQFF
TGTGCCAGCAGCTTACGCCGGACAGTCAATGAGCAGTTCTTC
>TRBD1|TRBJ2-7|-|TRBV28
CASSWGTGENEQYF
TGTGCCAGCAGTTGGGGGACAGGGGAGAACGAGCAGTACTTC
>-|TRBJ2-1|-|TRBV5-4
CASSWEKFVDEQFF
TGTGCCAGCAGCTGGGAAAAATTCGTGGATGAGCAGTTCTTC
>-|TRBJ1-1|-|TRBV19
CASRETRNTEAFF
TGTGCCAGTCGCGAGACGAGGAACACTGAAGCTTTCTTT
>-|TRBJ2-7|-|TRBV7-9
CASSPPGRDGYEQYF
TGTGCCAGCAGCCCGCCGGGGCGGGACGGATACGAGCAGTACTTC
>-|TRBJ1-2|-|TRBV11-2
CASKGTVYGYTF
TGTGCCAGCAAAGGAACAGTCTATGGCTACACCTTC